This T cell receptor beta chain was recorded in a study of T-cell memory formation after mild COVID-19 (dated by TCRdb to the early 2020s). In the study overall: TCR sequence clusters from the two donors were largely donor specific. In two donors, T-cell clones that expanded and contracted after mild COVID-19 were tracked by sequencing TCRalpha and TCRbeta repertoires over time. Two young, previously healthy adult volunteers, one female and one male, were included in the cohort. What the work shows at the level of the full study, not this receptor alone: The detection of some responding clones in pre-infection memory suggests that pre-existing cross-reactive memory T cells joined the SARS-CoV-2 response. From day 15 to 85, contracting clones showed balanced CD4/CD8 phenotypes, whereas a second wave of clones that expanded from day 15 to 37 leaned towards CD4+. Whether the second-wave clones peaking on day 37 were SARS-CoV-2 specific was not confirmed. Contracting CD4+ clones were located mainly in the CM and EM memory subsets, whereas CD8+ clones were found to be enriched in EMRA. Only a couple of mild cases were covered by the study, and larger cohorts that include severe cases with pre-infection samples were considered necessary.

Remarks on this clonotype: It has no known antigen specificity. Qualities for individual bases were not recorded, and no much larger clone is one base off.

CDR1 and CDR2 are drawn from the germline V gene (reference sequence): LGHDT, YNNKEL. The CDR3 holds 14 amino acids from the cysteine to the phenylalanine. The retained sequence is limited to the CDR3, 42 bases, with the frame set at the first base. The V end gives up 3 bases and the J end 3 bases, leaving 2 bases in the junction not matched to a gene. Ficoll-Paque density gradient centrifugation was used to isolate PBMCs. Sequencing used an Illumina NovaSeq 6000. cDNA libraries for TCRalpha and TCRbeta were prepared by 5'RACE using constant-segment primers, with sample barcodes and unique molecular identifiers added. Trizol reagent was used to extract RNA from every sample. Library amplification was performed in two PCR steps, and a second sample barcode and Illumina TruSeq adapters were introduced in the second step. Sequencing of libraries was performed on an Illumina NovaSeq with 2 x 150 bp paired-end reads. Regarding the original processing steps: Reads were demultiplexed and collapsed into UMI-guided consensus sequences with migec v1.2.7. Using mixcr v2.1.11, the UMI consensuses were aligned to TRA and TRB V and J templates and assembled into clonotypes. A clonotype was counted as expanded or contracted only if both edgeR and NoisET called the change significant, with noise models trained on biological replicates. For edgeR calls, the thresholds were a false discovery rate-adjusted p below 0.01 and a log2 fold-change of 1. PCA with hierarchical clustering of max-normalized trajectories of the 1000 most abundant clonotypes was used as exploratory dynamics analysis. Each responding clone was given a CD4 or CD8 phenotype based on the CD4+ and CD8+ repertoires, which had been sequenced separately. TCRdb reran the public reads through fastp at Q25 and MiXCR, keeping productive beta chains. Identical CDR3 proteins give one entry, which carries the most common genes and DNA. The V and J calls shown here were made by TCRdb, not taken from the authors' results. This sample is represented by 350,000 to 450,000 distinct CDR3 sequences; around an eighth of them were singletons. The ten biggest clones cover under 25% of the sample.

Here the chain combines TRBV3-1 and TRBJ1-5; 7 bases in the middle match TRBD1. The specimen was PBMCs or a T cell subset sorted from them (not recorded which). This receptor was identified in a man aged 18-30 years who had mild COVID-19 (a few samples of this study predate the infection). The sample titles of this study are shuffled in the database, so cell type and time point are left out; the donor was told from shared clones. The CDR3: CASSQTGLNQPQHF. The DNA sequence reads TGTGCCAGCAGCCAGACAGGGCTCAATCAGCCCCAGCATTTT.